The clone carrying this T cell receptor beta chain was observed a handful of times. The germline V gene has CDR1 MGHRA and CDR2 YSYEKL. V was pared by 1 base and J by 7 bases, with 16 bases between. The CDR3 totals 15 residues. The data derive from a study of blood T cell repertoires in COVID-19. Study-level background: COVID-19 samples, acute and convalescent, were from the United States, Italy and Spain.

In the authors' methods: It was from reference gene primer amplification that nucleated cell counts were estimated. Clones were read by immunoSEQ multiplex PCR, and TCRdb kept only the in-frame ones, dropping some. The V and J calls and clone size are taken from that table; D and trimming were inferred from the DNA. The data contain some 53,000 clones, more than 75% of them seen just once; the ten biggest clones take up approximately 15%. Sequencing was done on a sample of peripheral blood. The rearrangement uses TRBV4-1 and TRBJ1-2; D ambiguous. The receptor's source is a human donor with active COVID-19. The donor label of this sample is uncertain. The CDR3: CASSQAEGGVVGYTF. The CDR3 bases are TGCGCCAGCAGCCAAGCCGAGGGCGGAGTTGTTGGCTACACCTTC.